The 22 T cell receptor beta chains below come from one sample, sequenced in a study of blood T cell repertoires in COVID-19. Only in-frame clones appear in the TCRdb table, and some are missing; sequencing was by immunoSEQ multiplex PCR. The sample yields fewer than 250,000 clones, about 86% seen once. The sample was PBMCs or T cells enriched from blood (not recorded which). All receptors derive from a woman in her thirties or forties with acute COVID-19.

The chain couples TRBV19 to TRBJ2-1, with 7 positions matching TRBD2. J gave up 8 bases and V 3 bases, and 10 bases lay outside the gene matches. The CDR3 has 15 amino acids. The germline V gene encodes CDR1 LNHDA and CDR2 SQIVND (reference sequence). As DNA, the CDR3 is TGTGCCAGTAGTATGTCGAGGGAGGGCCTCGATGAGCAGTTCTTC. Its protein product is CASSMSREGLDEQFF.

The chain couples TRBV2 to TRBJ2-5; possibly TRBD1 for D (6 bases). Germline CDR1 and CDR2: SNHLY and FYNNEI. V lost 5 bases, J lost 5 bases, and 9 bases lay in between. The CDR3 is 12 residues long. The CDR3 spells CASSRTEETQYF. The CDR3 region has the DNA TGTGCCAGCAGTCGGACAGAGGAGACCCAGTACTTC.

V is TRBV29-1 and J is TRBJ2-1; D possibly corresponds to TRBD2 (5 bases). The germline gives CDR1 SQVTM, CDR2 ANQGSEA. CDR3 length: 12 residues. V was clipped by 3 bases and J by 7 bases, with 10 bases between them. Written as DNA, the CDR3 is TGCAGCGTTGATCGGCTAGCAAATGAGCAGTTCTTC. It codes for CSVDRLANEQFF.

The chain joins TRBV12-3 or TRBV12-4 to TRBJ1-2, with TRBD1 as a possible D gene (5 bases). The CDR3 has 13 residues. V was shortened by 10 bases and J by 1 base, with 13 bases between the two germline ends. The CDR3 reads CATRRGNNYGYTF. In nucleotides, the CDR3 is TGTGCCACCAGACGGGGGAATAACTATGGCTACACCTTC.

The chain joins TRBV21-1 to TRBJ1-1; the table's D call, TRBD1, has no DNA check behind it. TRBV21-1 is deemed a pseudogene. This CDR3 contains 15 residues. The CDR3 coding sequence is TGTGCCAGCAGCAAACCCACGACAGTGAACACTGAAGCTTTCTTT. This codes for CASSKPTTVNTEAFF.

CDR3 in DNA: TGTGCCAGCAGCTACATAGGGACAGGGGTTTACGAGCAGTACTTC. Translation: CASSYIGTGVYEQYF. The V and J genes are TRBV11-2 and TRBJ2-7; TRBD1 agrees at 10 bases. V dropped 4 bases and J dropped 4; count of bases not matched to a gene: 7. CDR3 length equals 15 residues. Germline V lookup: CDR1 SGHAT, CDR2 FQNNGV.

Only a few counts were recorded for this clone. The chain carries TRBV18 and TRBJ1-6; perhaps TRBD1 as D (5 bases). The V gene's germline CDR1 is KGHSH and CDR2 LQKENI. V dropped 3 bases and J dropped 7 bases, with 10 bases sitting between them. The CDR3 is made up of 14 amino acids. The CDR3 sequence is CASSPGGENSPLHF. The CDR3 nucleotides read TGTGCCAGCTCACCTGGGGGGGAAAATTCACCCCTCCACTTT.

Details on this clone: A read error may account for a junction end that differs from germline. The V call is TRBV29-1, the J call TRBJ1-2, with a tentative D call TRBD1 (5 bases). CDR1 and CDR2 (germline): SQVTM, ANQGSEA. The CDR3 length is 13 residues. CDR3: CSLEKVREDGYTF. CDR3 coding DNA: TGCAGCCTTGAGAAGGTCAGGGAAGATGGCTACACCTTC.

CDR3 amino acids: CASSFPTAGYGYTF. The CDR3 DNA follows: TGTGCCAGCAGTTTTCCCACCGCGGGCTATGGCTACACCTTC. The chain employs TRBV6-5 and TRBJ1-2; no clear D gene. This CDR3 has 14 amino acids. Germline V lookup: CDR1 MNHEY, CDR2 SVGAGI. The ends were cut back, 4 bases at V and 4 bases at J, with 13 bases in the middle.

CDR3 protein: CASSLRADGVGEQFF. CDR3 DNA sequence: TGTGCCAGCAGCTTAAGGGCTGACGGGGTGGGTGAGCAGTTCTTC. The gene calls are TRBV5-5 and TRBJ2-1, with a weak D call TRBD2 (5 bases). Trimming removed 2 bases at V and 9 bases at J, with 18 bases between. Germline V lookup: CDR1 SGHKS, CDR2 YYEKEE (reference sequence). The CDR3 has 15 amino acids.

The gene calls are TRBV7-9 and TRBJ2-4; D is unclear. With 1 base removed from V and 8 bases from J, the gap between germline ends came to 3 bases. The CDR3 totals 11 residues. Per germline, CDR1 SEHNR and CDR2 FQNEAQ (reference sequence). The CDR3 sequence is CASSLGDIQYF. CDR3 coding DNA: TGTGCCAGCAGCTTAGGAGACATTCAGTACTTC.

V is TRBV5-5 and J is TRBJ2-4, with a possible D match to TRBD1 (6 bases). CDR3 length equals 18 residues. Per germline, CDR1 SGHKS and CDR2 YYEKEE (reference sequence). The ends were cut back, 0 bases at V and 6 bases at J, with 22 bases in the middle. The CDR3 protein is CASSLAFTQGLVGNIQYF. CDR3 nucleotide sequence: TGTGCCAGCAGCTTGGCCTTCACACAGGGTCTTGTGGGAAACATTCAGTACTTC. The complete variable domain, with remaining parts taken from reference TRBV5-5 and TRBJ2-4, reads DAGVTQSPTHLIKTRGQQVTLRCSPISGHKSVSWYQQVLGQGPQFIFQYYEKEERGRGNFPDRFSARQFPNYSSELNVNALLLGDSALYLCASSLAFTQGLVGNIQYFGAGTRLSVL.

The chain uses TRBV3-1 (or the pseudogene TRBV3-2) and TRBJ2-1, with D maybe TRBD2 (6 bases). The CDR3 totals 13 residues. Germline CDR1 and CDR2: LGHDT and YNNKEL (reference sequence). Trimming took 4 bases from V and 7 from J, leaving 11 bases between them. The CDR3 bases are TGTGCCAGCAGCCCTCAGACTAGTAATGAGCAGTTCTTC. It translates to CASSPQTSNEQFF.

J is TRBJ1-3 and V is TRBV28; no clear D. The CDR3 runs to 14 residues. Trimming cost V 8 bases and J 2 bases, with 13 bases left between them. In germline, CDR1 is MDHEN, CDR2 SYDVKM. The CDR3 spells CASATVTTGNTIYF. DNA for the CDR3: TGTGCCAGCGCTACAGTAACCACTGGAAACACCATATATTTT.

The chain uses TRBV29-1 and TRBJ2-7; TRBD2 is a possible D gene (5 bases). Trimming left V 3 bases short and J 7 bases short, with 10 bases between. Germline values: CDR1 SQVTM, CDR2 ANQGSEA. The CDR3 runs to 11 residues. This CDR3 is CSVERWEEQYF. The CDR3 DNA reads TGCAGCGTTGAGCGATGGGAGGAGCAGTACTTC.

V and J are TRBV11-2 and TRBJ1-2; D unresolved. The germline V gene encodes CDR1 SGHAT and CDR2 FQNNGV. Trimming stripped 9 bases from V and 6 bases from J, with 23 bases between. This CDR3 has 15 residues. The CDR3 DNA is TGTGCCAGTCAGACGGGAGGTACTTCGGGTCATGGCTACACCTTC. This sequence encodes CASQTGGTSGHGYTF.

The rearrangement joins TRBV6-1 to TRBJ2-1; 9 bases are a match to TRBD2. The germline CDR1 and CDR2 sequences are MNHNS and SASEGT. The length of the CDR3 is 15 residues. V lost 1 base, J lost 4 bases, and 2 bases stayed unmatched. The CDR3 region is CASSEGGRAYNEQFF. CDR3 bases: TGTGCCAGCAGTGAAGGCGGGAGGGCTTACAATGAGCAGTTCTTC.

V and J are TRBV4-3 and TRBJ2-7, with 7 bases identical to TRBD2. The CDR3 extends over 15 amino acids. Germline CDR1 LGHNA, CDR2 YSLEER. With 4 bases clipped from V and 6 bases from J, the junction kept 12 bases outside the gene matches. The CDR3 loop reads CASSPIRSGVGEQYF. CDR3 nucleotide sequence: TGCGCCAGCAGCCCCATCAGGAGCGGGGTCGGCGAGCAGTACTTC.

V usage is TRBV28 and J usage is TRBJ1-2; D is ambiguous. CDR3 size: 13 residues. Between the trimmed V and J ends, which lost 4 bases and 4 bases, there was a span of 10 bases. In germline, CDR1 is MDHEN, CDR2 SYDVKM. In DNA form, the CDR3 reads TGTGCCAGCAGTTCAGAAAGATTCTATGGCTACACCTTC. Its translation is CASSSERFYGYTF.

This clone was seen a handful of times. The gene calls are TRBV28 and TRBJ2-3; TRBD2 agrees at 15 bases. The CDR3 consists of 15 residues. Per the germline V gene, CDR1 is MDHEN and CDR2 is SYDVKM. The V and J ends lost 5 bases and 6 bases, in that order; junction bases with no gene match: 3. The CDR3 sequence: CASSEGTSGGDTQYF. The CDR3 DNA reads TGTGCCAGCAGTGAGGGGACTAGCGGGGGGGATACGCAGTATTTT.

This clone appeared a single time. Written as DNA, the CDR3 is TGTGCCAGCCGGAGGGAAGCGGGCCCAGATACGCAGTATTTT. Its translation is CASRREAGPDTQYF. The chain employs TRBV6-5 and TRBJ2-3; D is possibly TRBD2 (6 bases). V lost 8 bases and J lost 4, with 16 bases in between. CDR3 length: 14 residues. Looked up from germline, CDR1 is MNHEY and CDR2 is SVGAGI.

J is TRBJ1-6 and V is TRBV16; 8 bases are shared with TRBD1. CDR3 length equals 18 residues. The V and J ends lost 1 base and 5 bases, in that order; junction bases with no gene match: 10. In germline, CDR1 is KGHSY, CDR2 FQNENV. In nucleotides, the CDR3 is TGTGCCAGCAGCCAATTAAGTCCCGGGACAGGACATAATTCACCCCTCCACTTT. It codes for CASSQLSPGTGHNSPLHF.